The 6 T cell receptor beta chains below all came from one sample that was sequenced in a study of shared clonotypes between healthy human individuals. Using immunoSEQ multiplex PCR, the repertoire was profiled, and TCRdb retains in-frame clones only, with some absent. Of 2 million to 2.5 million clones in the sample, approximately 96% are singletons; the top ten hold approximately 0.13%. Sequenced material: naive CD4+ T cells sorted from blood. Subset reported: CD45RA+ positively selected. Every receptor here comes from a man younger than 30 in good health.

The V call is TRBV4-2, the J call TRBJ1-4, with 8 bases identical to TRBD1. Germline CDR1 is LGHNA and CDR2 is YNFKEQ. Unmatched junction bases numbered 6, after V lost 1 base and J lost 2 bases. The CDR3 length is 17 residues. CDR3 bases: TGTGCCAGCAGCCAAGGTGACAGGGGCCCTACTAATGAAAAACTGTTTTTT. Translation: CASSQGDRGPTNEKLFF.

The genes are TRBV18 and TRBJ2-5; 8 positions match TRBD2. The CDR3 has 16 amino acids. In germline, CDR1 is KGHSH, CDR2 LQKENI. The V segment lost 0 bases and the J segment 7 bases; nucleotides outside the gene matches: 10. DNA of the CDR3: TGTGCCAGCTCACCACCGGAGGCTGCCCGGGGGGGGACCCAGTACTTC. It codes for CASSPPEAARGGTQYF.

The V gene is TRBV30, the J gene TRBJ1-1; D is unresolved. Per germline, CDR1 GTSNPN and CDR2 SVGIG (reference sequence). This CDR3 is built from 18 residues. The V end was cut by 0 bases, the J end by 1 base, with 21 bases between. The CDR3 nucleotides are TGTGCCTGGAGTGTATTCGGGCCAGTTTTTACTACGAACACTGAAGCTTTCTTT. This encodes CAWSVFGPVFTTNTEAFF. Using reference TRBV30 and TRBJ1-1 for the parts outside the CDR3, the full variable domain is SQTIHQWPATLVQPVGSPLSLECTVEGTSNPNLYWYRQAAGRGLQLLFYSVGIGQISSEVPQNLSASRPQDRQFILSSKKLLLSDSGFYLCAWSVFGPVFTTNTEAFFGQGTRLTVV.

The chain employs TRBV6-5 and TRBJ2-7; possible D gene TRBD2, 5 bases. Germline loops: CDR1 MNHEY, CDR2 SVGAGI. The CDR3 covers 15 residues. Between the trimmed V and J ends, which lost 0 bases and 2 bases, there was a span of 11 bases. CDR3 DNA sequence: TGTGCCAGCAGTTACTCTCACGGGAACGCCTACGAGCAGTACTTC. This encodes CASSYSHGNAYEQYF.

In regard to this clone: This sample includes further DNA sequences coding for the same CDR3. The CDR3 DNA follows: TGTGCCAGCAGTGAAGCAGGGGGCTACACCTTC. As protein: CASSEAGGYTF. The chain is built from TRBV2 and TRBJ1-2; no firm D call. V gave up 0 bases and J gave up 8 bases, with 4 bases separating them. CDR1 is SNHLY, CDR2 FYNNEI, per germline. The CDR3 totals 11 residues.

This chain uses TRBV2 with TRBJ2-5, with D possibly matching TRBD1 (5 bases). Per the germline V gene, CDR1 is SNHLY and CDR2 is FYNNEI. Trimming removed 6 bases from V and 3 bases from J, with 8 bases in between. The CDR3 totals 12 residues. The CDR3 nucleotides are TGTGCCAGCAGGGACAACGAAGAGACCCAGTACTTC. Its protein product is CASRDNEETQYF.